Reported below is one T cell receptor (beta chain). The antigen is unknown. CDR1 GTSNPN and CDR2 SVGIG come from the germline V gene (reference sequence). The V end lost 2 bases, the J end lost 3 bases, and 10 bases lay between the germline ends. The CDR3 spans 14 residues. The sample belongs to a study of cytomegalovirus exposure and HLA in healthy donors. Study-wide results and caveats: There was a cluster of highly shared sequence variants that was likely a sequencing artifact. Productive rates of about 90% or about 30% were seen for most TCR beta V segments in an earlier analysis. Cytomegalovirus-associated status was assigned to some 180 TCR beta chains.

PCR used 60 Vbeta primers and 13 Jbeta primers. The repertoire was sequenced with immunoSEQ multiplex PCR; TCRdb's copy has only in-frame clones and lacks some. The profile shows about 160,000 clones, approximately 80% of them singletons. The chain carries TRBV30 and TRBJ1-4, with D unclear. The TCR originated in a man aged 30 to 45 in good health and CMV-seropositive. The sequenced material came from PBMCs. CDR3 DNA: TGTGCCTGGAGTAAGGGAGGTTCTAATGAAAAACTGTTTTTT. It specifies CAWSKGGSNEKLFF.